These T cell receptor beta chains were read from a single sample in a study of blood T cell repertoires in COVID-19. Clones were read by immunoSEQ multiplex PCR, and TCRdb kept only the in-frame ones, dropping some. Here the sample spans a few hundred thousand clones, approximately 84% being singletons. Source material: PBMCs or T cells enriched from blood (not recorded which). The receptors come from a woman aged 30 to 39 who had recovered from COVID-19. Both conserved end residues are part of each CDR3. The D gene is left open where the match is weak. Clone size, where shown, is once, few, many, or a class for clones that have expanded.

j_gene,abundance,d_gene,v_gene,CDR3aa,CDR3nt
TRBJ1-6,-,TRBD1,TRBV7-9,CASSPGTDNSPLHF,TGTGCCAGCAGCCCCGGGACAGATAATTCACCCCTCCACTTT
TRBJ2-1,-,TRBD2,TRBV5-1,CASSPSGRAGNEQFF,TGCGCCAGCAGCCCTAGTGGGAGGGCCGGAAATGAGCAGTTCTTC
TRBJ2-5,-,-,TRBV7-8,CASSRPRTRETQYF,TGTGCCAGCAGTCGCCCCCGGACAAGAGAGACCCAGTACTTC
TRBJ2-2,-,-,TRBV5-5,CASSRTMNTGELFF,TGTGCCAGCAGCCGGACTATGAACACCGGGGAGCTGTTTTTT
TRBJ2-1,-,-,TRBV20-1,CSASPRNEQFF,TGCAGTGCAAGCCCGAGAAATGAGCAGTTCTTC
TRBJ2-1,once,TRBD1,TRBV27,CASSLWGTGIPNEQFF,TGTGCCAGCAGTTTATGGGGGACAGGGATCCCCAATGAGCAGTTCTTC
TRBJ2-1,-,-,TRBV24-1,CATSDPRGSVYNEQFF,TGTGCCACCAGTGACCCCCGGGGTAGCGTCTACAATGAGCAGTTCTTC
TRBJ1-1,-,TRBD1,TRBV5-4,CASSSGTARGTEAFF,TGTGCCAGCAGTTCCGGGACAGCTCGGGGGACTGAAGCTTTCTTT
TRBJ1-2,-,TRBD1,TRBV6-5,CASSSRDRSGYTF,TGTGCCAGCAGCTCCCGGGACAGGTCTGGCTACACCTTC
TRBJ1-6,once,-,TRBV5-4,CASSLGRREGSPLHF,TGTGCCAGCAGCTTGGGGCGAAGGGAGGGTTCACCCCTCCACTTT
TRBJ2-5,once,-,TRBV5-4,CASTRGTGEETQYF,TGTGCCAGCACCCGGGGCACGGGGGAAGAGACCCAGTACTTC
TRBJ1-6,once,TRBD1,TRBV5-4,CASGKGQGADSPLHF,TGTGCCAGCGGGAAGGGACAGGGGGCCGATTCACCCCTCCACTTT
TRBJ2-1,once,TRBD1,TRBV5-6,CASSLAGTGVYNEQFF,TGTGCCAGCAGCTTGGCCGGGACAGGGGTGTACAATGAGCAGTTCTTC
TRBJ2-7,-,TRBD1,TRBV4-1,CASSHQTGTGNAYEQYF,TGCGCCAGCAGCCATCAGACCGGGACAGGAAACGCCTACGAGCAGTACTTC
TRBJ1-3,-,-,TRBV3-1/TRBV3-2,CASSRFGENTIYF,TGTGCCAGCAGCCGATTTGGTGAGAACACCATATATTTT
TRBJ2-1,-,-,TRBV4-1,CASSQGLPVGLAPFF,TGCGCCAGCAGCCAAGGGCTACCCGTGGGCCTAGCGCCGTTCTTC
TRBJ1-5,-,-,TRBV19,CASSIGGYSNQPQHF,TGTGCCAGTAGTATTGGGGGCTATAGCAATCAGCCCCAGCATTTT
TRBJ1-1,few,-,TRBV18,CASSPLRQDTNTEAFF,TGTGCCAGCTCACCACTGAGACAGGACACGAACACTGAAGCTTTCTTT